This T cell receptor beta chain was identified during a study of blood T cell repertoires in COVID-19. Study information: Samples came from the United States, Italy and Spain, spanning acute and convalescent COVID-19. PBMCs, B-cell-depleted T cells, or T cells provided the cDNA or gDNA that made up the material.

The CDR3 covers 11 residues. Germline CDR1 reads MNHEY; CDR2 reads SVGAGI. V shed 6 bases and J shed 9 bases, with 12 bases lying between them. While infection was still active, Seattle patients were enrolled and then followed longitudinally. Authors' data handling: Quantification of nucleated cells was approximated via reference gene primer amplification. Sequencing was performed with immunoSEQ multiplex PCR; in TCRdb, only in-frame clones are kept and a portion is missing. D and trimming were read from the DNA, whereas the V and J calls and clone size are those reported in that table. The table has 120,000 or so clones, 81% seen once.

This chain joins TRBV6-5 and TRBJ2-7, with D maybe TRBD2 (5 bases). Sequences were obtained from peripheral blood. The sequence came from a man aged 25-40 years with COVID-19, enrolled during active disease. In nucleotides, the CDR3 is TGTGCCAGCAGCCGAGGGAATTCGCAGTACTTC. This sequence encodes CASSRGNSQYF.